What follows are 20 T cell receptor beta chains derived from one specimen sequenced in a study of T cells expressing NK-cell markers. Reprocessing the 5' RACE reads, TCRdb reports a single entry for every CDR3 protein and omits DNA. The specimen's table records 250,000 to 300,000 distinct CDR3 sequences. Sample: blood T cells: a sorted CD56 or NKG2C T cell subset, CD4+ or CD8+ T cells, or bulk PBMC T cells (not recorded which). The receptor source for this set is a man aged 18 to 30 in good health.

The chain uses TRBV27 and TRBJ2-7; TCRdb's assignment of TRBD2 cannot be checked, as there is no DNA. The CDR3 contains 17 residues. CDR1 and CDR2 from the germline V gene are MNHEY and SMNVEV (reference sequence). The CDR3 region is CASSYSPPLAGDYEQYF.

V is TRBV2 and J is TRBJ2-1; TCRdb selects TRBD2, and the lack of DNA leaves this call unchecked. Germline CDR1 is SNHLY and CDR2 is FYNNEI. This CDR3 has 16 amino acids. Here the CDR3 reads CASSENKLAGLNEQFF.

The chain couples TRBV25-1 to TRBJ2-7. The V gene's germline CDR1 is MGHDK and CDR2 SYGVNS. This CDR3 contains 13 residues. CDR3: CASTEPGSYEQYF.

The J gene is TRBJ2-3, the V gene TRBV2; as DNA is missing, the TRBD2 call by TCRdb cannot be tested. The CDR3 runs 17 residues. From germline, CDR1 is SNHLY and CDR2 FYNNEI. The CDR3 reads CASRRTGVGRVADTQYF.

This sequence joins TRBV12-3 or TRBV12-4 and TRBJ1-3. This CDR3 is built from 14 residues. The CDR3 region is CASSPRFSGNTIYF.

This chain connects TRBV3-1 to TRBJ1-4; the D call of TRBD1 rests on TCRdb alone, since no DNA is present to check it. This CDR3 spans 14 amino acids. Germline V CDR1 and CDR2: LGHDT, YNNKEL (reference sequence). The CDR3 spells CASTDRAANEKLFF.

V usage is TRBV20-1 and J usage is TRBJ2-3; TCRdb designates TRBD2, a call that cannot be tested without DNA. CDR1 DFQATT and CDR2 SNEGSKA come from the germline V gene (reference sequence). The CDR3 runs 13 residues. CDR3: CSARDPVGGVEYF.

The J gene is TRBJ1-4, the V gene TRBV4-1; with no DNA, the TCRdb D assignment of TRBD1 cannot be verified. Looked up from germline, CDR1 is MGHRA and CDR2 is YSYEKL. The CDR3 loop spans 16 amino acids. The CDR3 region is CASSQPIDRDSKKLFF.

The genes are TRBV20-1 and TRBJ2-1; lacking DNA, the TRBD1 call made by TCRdb goes unchecked. The CDR3 has 14 amino acids. Per germline, CDR1 DFQATT and CDR2 SNEGSKA (reference sequence). The CDR3 reads CSATKRDTYNEQFF.

The rearrangement uses TRBV6-1 and TRBJ2-7; absent DNA, TCRdb's TRBD2 call cannot be checked. This CDR3 has 16 residues. Germline V lookup: CDR1 MNHNS, CDR2 SASEGT. The CDR3 is CASRTGTSGRIYEQYF.

The V gene is TRBV5-1, the J gene TRBJ2-7; TCRdb designates TRBD1, a call that cannot be tested without DNA. This CDR3 contains 13 residues. Germline-derived CDR1 and CDR2 are SGHRS and YFSETQ. The CDR3: CASSLESAREQYF.

CDR3 protein: CASSVEPVGPGELFF. The chain is built from TRBV9 and TRBJ2-2. The CDR3 is 15 residues long. CDR1 and CDR2 (germline): SGDLS, YYNGEE. Together with reference TRBV9 and TRBJ2-2, the CDR3 gives the full variable domain: DSGVTQTPKHLITATGQRVTLRCSPRSGDLSVYWYQQSLDQGLQFLIQYYNGEERAKGNILERFSAQQFPDLHSELNLSSLELGDSALYFCASSVEPVGPGELFFGEGSRLTVL.

The chain carries TRBV7-8 and TRBJ2-4. Germline V gene sequence: CDR1 SGHVS, CDR2 FQNEAQ. This CDR3 comprises 15 residues. CDR3 region: CASRPDGVGKNIQYF.

V is TRBV29-1 and J is TRBJ2-2; TCRdb reports TRBD1, a call that lacks DNA to check it against. The CDR3 is 17 residues long. The germline V gene encodes CDR1 SQVTM and CDR2 ANQGSEA. CDR3: CSVEESPGQLNTGELFF.

This CDR3 is CASSSAGAGGETQYF. The V and J genes are TRBV7-9 and TRBJ2-5; TCRdb reports TRBD2, a call that lacks DNA to check it against. The CDR3 consists of 15 residues. Germline V gene sequence: CDR1 SEHNR, CDR2 FQNEAQ (reference sequence).

This chain joins TRBV12-3 or TRBV12-4 and TRBJ1-1. This CDR3 has 14 residues. CDR3 sequence reads: CASSPKDLSTEAFF.

J is TRBJ1-1 and V is TRBV18. CDR3 length: 12 residues. From germline, CDR1 is KGHSH and CDR2 LQKENI. The CDR3 spells CASSPSDTEAFF.

This chain uses TRBV7-2 with TRBJ2-1. Germline V gene sequence: CDR1 SGHTA, CDR2 FQGNSA. This CDR3 spans 16 amino acids. Here the CDR3 reads CASSLERVVGRNEQFF.

This rearrangement joins TRBV20-1 to TRBJ2-3; TCRdb calls TRBD2, which cannot be checked without DNA. Germline CDR1 DFQATT, CDR2 SNEGSKA (reference sequence). The CDR3 covers 13 residues. The CDR3 spells CSASRGSADTQYF.

The chain uses TRBV11-2 and TRBJ2-1. The CDR3 spans 15 residues. Germline V gene lookup returns CDR1 SGHAT and CDR2 FQNNGV. The CDR3 sequence: CASSPVAGSYNEQFF.